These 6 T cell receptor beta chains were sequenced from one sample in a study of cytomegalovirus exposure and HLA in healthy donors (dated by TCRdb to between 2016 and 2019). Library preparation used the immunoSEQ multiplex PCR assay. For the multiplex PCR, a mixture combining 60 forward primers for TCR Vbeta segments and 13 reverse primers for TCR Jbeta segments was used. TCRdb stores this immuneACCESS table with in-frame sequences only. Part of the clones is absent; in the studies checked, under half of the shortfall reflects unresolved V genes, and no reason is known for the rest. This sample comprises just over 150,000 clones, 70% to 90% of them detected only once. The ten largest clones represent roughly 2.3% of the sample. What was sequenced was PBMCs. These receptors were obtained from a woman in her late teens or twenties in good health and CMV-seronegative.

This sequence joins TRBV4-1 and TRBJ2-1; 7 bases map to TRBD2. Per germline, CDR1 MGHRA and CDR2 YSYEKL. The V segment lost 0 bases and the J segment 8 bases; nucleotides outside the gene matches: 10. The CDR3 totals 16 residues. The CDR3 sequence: CASSQEAGVPSHEQFF. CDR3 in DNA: TGCGCCAGCAGCCAAGAGGCGGGAGTACCTTCGCATGAGCAGTTCTTC.

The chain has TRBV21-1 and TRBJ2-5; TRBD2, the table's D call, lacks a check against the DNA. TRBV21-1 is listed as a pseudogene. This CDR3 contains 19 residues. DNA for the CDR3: TGTGCCAGCAGCAAAAGCCCTCACCTCTCTAGCGGGAGCACAAAGACCCAGTACTTC. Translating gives CASSKSPHLSSGSTKTQYF.

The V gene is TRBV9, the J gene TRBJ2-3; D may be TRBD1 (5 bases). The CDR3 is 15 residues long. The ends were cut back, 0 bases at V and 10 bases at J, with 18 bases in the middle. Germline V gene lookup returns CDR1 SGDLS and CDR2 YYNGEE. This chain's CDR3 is CASSVEVRARMSQYF. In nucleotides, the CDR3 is TGTGCCAGCAGCGTAGAGGTCAGGGCCCGTATGTCGCAGTATTTT.

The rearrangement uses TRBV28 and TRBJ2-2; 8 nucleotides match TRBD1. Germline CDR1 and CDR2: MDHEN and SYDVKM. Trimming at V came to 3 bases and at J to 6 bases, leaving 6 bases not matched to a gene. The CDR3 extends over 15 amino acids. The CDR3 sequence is CASSFAGGIPGELFF. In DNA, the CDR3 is TGTGCCAGCAGTTTCGCAGGGGGCATCCCCGGGGAGCTGTTTTTT.

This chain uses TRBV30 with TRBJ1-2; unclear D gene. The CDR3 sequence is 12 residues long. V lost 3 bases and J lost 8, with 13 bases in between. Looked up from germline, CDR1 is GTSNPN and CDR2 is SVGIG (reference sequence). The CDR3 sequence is CAWRAGTLGYTF. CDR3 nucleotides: TGTGCCTGGAGGGCGGGAACCTTGGGCTACACCTTC.

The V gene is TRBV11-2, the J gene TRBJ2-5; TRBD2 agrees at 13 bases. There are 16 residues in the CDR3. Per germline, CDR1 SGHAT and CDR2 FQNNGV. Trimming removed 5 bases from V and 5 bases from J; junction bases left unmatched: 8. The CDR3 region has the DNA TGTGCCAGCAGCCTGACTAGCGGGGGGTTTTGGGAGACCCAGTACTTC. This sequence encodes CASSLTSGGFWETQYF.